A single sample gave rise to the 19 T cell receptor beta chains below, sequenced in a study of CD8 T cells in Susac syndrome. After extraction with the RNeasy kit, 0.5 to 1 ug of the RNA was reverse transcribed using random hexamers. TCRdb re-called the immunoSEQ multiplex PCR reads with MiXCR, one entry per CDR3 protein. The table has roughly 120,000 distinct CDR3 sequences, 94% seen once; the top ten hold roughly 0.095%. The sample taken for sequencing was CD4+ T cells from PBMCs. The origin of the receptors is a human donor in good health.

The chain recombines TRBV29-1 with TRBJ1-1, with no clear D. This CDR3 is 14 amino acids long. In germline, CDR1 is SQVTM, CDR2 ANQGSEA. V lost 7 bases to trimming and J lost 4 bases, with 19 bases between them. The chain's CDR3 is CSGAPIGAGTEAFF. DNA of the CDR3: TGCAGCGGGGCGCCCATCGGCGCGGGCACTGAAGCTTTCTTT.

V usage is TRBV4-3 and J usage is TRBJ1-6; D might be TRBD1 (6 bases). The CDR3 is 15 residues long. Trimming took off 0 bases at V and 10 bases at J, with 13 bases between the two ends. Germline V gene data show CDR1 as LGHNA and CDR2 as YSLEER. The CDR3 region is CASSQDLAGESPLHF. CDR3 nucleotide sequence: TGCGCCAGCAGCCAAGATCTGGCAGGGGAATCACCCCTCCACTTT.

Here the CDR3 DNA reads TGTGCCAGCTGTCGGGAGCCACGCAATGAGCAGTTCTTC. Protein: CASCREPRNEQFF. The chain carries TRBV18 and TRBJ2-1; D perhaps matches TRBD2 (6 bases). Germline V CDR1 and CDR2: KGHSH, LQKENI. V dropped 7 bases and J dropped 6 bases, with 13 bases sitting between them. This CDR3 is 13 amino acids long. The complete variable domain, with remaining parts taken from reference TRBV18 and TRBJ2-1, reads NAGVMQNPRHLVRRRGQEARLRCSPMKGHSHVYWYRQLPEEGLKFMVYLQKENIIDESGMPKERFSAEFPKEGPSILRIQQVVRGDSAAYFCASCREPRNEQFFGPGTRLTVL.

This clonotype was counted once. V gene TRBV11-1 combines with J gene TRBJ1-1; perhaps TRBD1 as D (5 bases). Trimming shortened V by 5 bases and J by 10 bases, and 14 bases separated the two germline ends. Germline V gives CDR1 SGHAT, CDR2 FQDESV (reference sequence). CDR3 size: 12 residues. CDR3 nucleotide sequence: TGTGCCAGCAGCAAGGGGCCTACGGGAGCTTTCTTT. Its protein product is CASSKGPTGAFF.

This sequence joins TRBV19 and TRBJ2-7; D is uncertain. The germline V gene encodes CDR1 LNHDA and CDR2 SQIVND (reference sequence). The CDR3 contains 12 residues. The V end lost 5 bases, the J end lost 6 bases, and 11 bases lay between the germline ends. The CDR3 DNA reads as TGTGCCAGTAGTTTTCCACGCGGCGAGCAGTACTTC. It translates to CASSFPRGEQYF.

The chain has TRBV6-2 or TRBV6-3 and TRBJ2-7; 10 positions match TRBD2. Germline CDR1 reads MNHEY; CDR2 reads SVGEGT. V lost 0 bases and J lost 3; bases outside the gene matches: 8. This CDR3 comprises 17 residues. The CDR3 reads CASSYSPPSGRRYEQYF. In DNA, the CDR3 is TGTGCCAGCAGTTACTCCCCCCCTAGCGGGAGACGCTACGAGCAGTACTTC.

This chain links TRBV20-1 with TRBJ1-4, with TRBD1 matching over 7 bases. CDR1 DFQATT and CDR2 SNEGSKA come from the germline V gene (reference sequence). J was trimmed by 10 bases and V by 2 bases; bases with no gene match: 19. The CDR3 spans 17 residues. The CDR3 region is CSARRPGQQSLMGKLFF. The CDR3 bases are TGCAGTGCTAGACGGCCGGGACAGCAATCCTTAATGGGAAAACTGTTTTTT.

The chain links TRBV20-1 to TRBJ1-2, with D perhaps matching TRBD1 (6 bases). V shed 6 bases and J shed 1 base, with 18 bases lying between them. Germline values: CDR1 DFQATT, CDR2 SNEGSKA (reference sequence). The CDR3 has 15 residues. The CDR3 region is CSASSPGQLNYGYTF. The CDR3 nucleotides are TGCAGTGCCTCCTCCCCCGGACAGCTTAACTATGGCTACACCTTC.

This chain links TRBV6-2 or TRBV6-3 with TRBJ1-1; D is undetermined. Trimming took 2 bases from V and 7 from J, leaving 8 bases between them. The germline V gene has CDR1 MNHEY and CDR2 SVGEGT. CDR3 size: 12 residues. Here the CDR3 reads CASSYDWGEAFF. The CDR3 nucleotides are TGTGCCAGCAGTTACGACTGGGGTGAAGCTTTCTTT.

The rearrangement joins TRBV2 to TRBJ2-2, with D possibly being TRBD2 (5 bases). V was shortened by 5 bases and J by 0 bases, with 13 bases between the two germline ends. This CDR3 spans 16 amino acids. CDR1 SNHLY and CDR2 FYNNEI come from the germline V gene. The CDR3 spells CASSLLATSNTGELFF. The CDR3 DNA is TGTGCCAGCAGTCTTCTAGCTACCTCGAACACCGGGGAGCTGTTTTTT.

The V gene is TRBV6-5, the J gene TRBJ2-5, with unresolved D. The ends were cut back, 0 bases at V and 4 bases at J, with 9 bases in the middle. CDR3 length: 14 amino acids. Per the germline V gene, CDR1 is MNHEY and CDR2 is SVGAGI. CDR3 nucleotides: TGTGCCAGCAGTTACTCAGGGCTTGGAGAGACCCAGTACTTC. This translates into CASSYSGLGETQYF.

V is TRBV4-3 and J is TRBJ2-6; D unresolved. The CDR3 is 18 amino acids. Germline lookup yields CDR1 LGHNA and CDR2 YSLEER. Trimming took 3 bases from V and 0 from J, leaving 15 bases between them. CDR3 bases: TGCGCCAGCAGCCAGCAACATGGGTCAGGCTCTGGGGCCAACGTCCTGACTTTC. This encodes CASSQQHGSGSGANVLTF.

The chain employs TRBV19 and TRBJ2-1, with D tentatively TRBD2 (5 bases). CDR1 and CDR2 (germline): LNHDA, SQIVND (reference sequence). This CDR3 spans 15 amino acids. V lost 5 bases and J 1 base, leaving 12 bases between the germline ends. The CDR3: CASSSSGGSYNEQFF. In nucleotides, the CDR3 is TGTGCCAGTAGTTCATCTGGAGGTTCCTACAATGAGCAGTTCTTC. Full variable domain (remainder filled in from reference TRBV19 and TRBJ2-1): DGGITQSPKYLFRKEGQNVTLSCEQNLNHDAMYWYRQDPGQGLRLIYYSQIVNDFQKGDIAEGYSVSREKKESFPLTVTSAQKNPTAFYLCASSSSGGSYNEQFFGPGTRLTVL.

This chain uses TRBV9 with TRBJ2-2; the D is unclear. Germline V lookup: CDR1 SGDLS, CDR2 YYNGEE. V lost 0 bases to trimming and J lost 5 bases, with 2 bases between them. The CDR3 runs to 12 residues. CDR3 sequence: CASSVDTGELFF. As DNA, the CDR3 is TGTGCCAGCAGCGTAGATACCGGGGAGCTGTTTTTT.

A few counts support this clonotype. V gene TRBV30 combines with J gene TRBJ2-4; perhaps TRBD2 as D (5 bases). The CDR3 is 17 amino acids. CDR1 is GTSNPN, CDR2 SVGIG, per germline (reference sequence). Deletions cut 0 bases from V and 3 bases from J, with 18 bases between. Here the CDR3 reads CAWSVMRETLDKNIQYF. The CDR3 nucleotides read TGTGCCTGGAGTGTAATGAGGGAGACCCTGGACAAAAACATTCAGTACTTC.

The chain uses TRBV19 and TRBJ2-1; 8 nucleotides match TRBD2. This CDR3 spans 15 amino acids. CDR1 is LNHDA and CDR2 is SQIVND in the germline V gene (reference sequence). Trimming removed 5 bases from V and 9 bases from J; junction bases left unmatched: 12. The CDR3 DNA reads TGTGCCAGTAGTCAACGGGGGGGTTTTTTAGGTGAGCAGTTCTTC. This sequence encodes CASSQRGGFLGEQFF.

This clonotype was recorded a few times. V gene TRBV5-1 combines with J gene TRBJ2-7, with D unresolved. The CDR3 is 12 amino acids. The germline gives CDR1 SGHRS, CDR2 YFSETQ. Trimming pared 0 bases from V and 3 bases from J, leaving 4 bases between. The CDR3 DNA sequence: TGCGCCAGCAGCTTGGTAGGCTACGAGCAGTACTTC. The encoded protein is CASSLVGYEQYF.

This clonotype has only one observation. The chain has TRBV7-2 and TRBJ2-1; the D is unclear. This CDR3 is 14 amino acids long. From germline, CDR1 is SGHTA and CDR2 FQGNSA. Trimming took off 6 bases at V and 8 bases at J, with 17 bases between the two ends. DNA of the CDR3: TGTGCCAGCAGACCCCCTTATTGGGGTGATGAGCAGTTCTTC. Its translation is CASRPPYWGDEQFF.

V usage is TRBV20-1 and J usage is TRBJ2-4; 7 bases agree with TRBD2. The CDR3 spans 14 residues. The germline V gene has CDR1 DFQATT and CDR2 SNEGSKA (reference sequence). After removal of 3 bases from V and 1 base from J, the junction contained 3 bases not matched to a gene. CDR3 loop: CSASDGGAKNIQYF. In DNA, the CDR3 is TGCAGTGCTAGCGACGGGGGGGCCAAAAACATTCAGTACTTC.